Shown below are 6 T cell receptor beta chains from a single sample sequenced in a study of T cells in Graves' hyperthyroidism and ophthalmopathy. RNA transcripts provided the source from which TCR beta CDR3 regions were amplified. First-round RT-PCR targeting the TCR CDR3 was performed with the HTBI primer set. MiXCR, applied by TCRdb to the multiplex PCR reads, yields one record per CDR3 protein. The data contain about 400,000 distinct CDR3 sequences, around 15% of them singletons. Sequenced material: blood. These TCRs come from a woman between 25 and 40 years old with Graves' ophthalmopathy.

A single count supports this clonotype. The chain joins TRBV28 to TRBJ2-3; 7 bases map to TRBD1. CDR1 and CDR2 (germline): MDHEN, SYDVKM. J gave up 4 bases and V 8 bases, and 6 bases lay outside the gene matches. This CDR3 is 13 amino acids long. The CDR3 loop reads CASAPQGADTQYF. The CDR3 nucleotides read TGTGCCAGCGCCCCTCAGGGGGCAGATACGCAGTATTTT.

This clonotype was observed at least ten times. As DNA, the CDR3 is TGTGCCAGCAGCACTAATCCGAGAGCTTTCGGGGGAGAGACCCAGTACTTC. This gives the protein CASSTNPRAFGGETQYF. The chain uses TRBV12-3 or TRBV12-4 and TRBJ2-5, with D perhaps TRBD2 (6 bases). Trimming stripped 6 bases from V and 4 bases from J, with 24 bases between. The CDR3 loop spans 17 amino acids.

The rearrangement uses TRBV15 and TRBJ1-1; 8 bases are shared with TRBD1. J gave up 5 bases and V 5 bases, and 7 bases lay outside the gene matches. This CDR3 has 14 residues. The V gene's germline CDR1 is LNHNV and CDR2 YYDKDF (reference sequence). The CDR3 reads CATSERTGGTEAFF. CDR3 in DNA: TGTGCCACCAGCGAACGTACAGGGGGGACTGAAGCTTTCTTT.

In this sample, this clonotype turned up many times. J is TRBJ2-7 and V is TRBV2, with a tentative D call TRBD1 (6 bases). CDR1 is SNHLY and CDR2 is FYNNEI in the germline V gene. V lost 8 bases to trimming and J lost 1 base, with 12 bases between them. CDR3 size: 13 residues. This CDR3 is CASGQGPSYEQYF. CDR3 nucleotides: TGTGCCAGCGGGCAGGGGCCTTCCTACGAGCAGTACTTC.

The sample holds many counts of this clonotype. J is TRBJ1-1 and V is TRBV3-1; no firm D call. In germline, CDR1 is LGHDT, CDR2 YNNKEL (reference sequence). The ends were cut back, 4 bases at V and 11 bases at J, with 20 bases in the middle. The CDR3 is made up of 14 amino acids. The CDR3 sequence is CASSRPGLGTAAFF. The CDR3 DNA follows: TGTGCCAGCAGCCGGCCCGGCTTAGGCACTGCTGCTTTCTTT.

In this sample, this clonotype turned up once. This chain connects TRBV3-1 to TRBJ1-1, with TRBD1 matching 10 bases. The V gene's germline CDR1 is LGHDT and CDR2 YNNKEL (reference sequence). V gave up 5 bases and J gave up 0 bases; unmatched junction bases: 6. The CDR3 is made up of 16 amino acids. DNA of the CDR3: TGTGCCAGCAGCGCACGGACAGGGGGTTTGAACACTGAAGCTTTCTTT. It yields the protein CASSARTGGLNTEAFF.